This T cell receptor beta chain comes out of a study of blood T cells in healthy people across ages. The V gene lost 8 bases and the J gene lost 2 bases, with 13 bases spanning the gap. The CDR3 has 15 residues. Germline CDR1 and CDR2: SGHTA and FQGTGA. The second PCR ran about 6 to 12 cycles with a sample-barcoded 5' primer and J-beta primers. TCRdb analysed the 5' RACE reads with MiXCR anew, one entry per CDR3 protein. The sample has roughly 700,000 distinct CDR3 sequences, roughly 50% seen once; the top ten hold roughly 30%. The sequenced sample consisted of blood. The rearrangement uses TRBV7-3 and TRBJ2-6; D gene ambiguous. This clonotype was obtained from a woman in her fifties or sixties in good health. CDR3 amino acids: CASGTLLPGANVLTF. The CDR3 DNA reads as TGTGCCAGCGGAACTTTATTGCCTGGGGCCAACGTCCTGACTTTC.